This TCR beta chain was identified in a study of blood T cell repertoires in COVID-19. In the study overall: Acute-phase and convalescent COVID-19 samples originated in the United States, Italy and Spain. PBMCs, B-cell-depleted T cells, or T cells provided the cDNA or gDNA that made up the material.

In the case of this clone: The identical CDR3 is also encoded by other nucleotide sequences in the sample.

Per the study methods: Quantification of nucleated cells was approximated via reference gene primer amplification. The method was immunoSEQ multiplex PCR; TCRdb's version includes in-frame clones alone and lacks a portion of them. For V, J and clone size, that table is used; D and trimming come from the DNA. Of some 150,000 clones detected, 80% to 90% appear once; the ten largest clones hold 37%. This CDR3 comprises 15 residues. CDR1 SGHTA and CDR2 FQGNSA come from the germline V gene. After removal of 5 bases from V and 4 bases from J, the junction contained 7 bases not matched to a gene. J is TRBJ2-2 and V is TRBV7-2; 7 bases match TRBD2. This sequence originates from a man in his fifties or sixties who had recovered from COVID-19. The sequencing input was peripheral blood. DNA of the CDR3: TGTGCCAGCAGCCTCCGGACGGGGGGCACCGGGGAGCTGTTTTTT. Its translation: CASSLRTGGTGELFF. Based on the CDR3 plus reference TRBV7-2 and TRBJ2-2, the full variable domain is GAGVSQSPSNKVTEKGKDVELRCDPISGHTALYWYRQSLGQGLEFLIYFQGNSAPDKSGLPSDRFSAERTGGSVSTLTIQRTQQEDSAVYLCASSLRTGGTGELFFGEGSRLTVL.